The 25 T cell receptor beta chains listed next were all sequenced from one sample in a study of T cell clonotyping in hematopoietic cell transplantation. The protocol was immunoSEQ multiplex PCR, while the TCRdb copy is restricted to in-frame clones and leaves out a portion. The table has about 45,000 clones, about four fifths seen once; the top ten hold 4% to 5.5%. Time point given: recipient sample about 28 days before transplant, after cytoreduction. The sample consisted of peripheral blood mononuclear cells, taken before stem cell transplant. The source is a man between 60 and 75 years old with myelodysplastic syndrome. Some clones in this sample may be carry-over from other donors' samples.

This chain links TRBV5-1 with TRBJ1-4, with D hard to call. Germline assignment: CDR1 SGHRS and CDR2 YFSETQ. Trimming took 4 bases from V and 4 from J, leaving 8 bases between them. This CDR3 contains 13 residues. The CDR3 sequence: CASSTADNEKLFF. For the CDR3, the DNA is TGCGCCAGCAGCACCGCGGATAATGAAAAACTGTTTTTT.

Written as DNA, the CDR3 is TGTGCCAGCAGTGAACCCGGACAGGGGACATATCAGCCCCAGCATTTT. This codes for CASSEPGQGTYQPQHF. The J gene is TRBJ1-5, the V gene TRBV2; 9 bases match TRBD1. The germline gives CDR1 SNHLY, CDR2 FYNNEI. V lost 2 bases and J lost 5; bases outside the gene matches: 7. This CDR3 is 16 amino acids long.

This clone was picked up a small number of times. The chain uses TRBV5-6 and TRBJ2-7, with D perhaps TRBD2 (5 bases). Germline-derived CDR1 and CDR2 are SGHDT and YYEEEE. V lost 0 bases and J lost 4, with 14 bases in between. The CDR3 loop spans 15 amino acids. The CDR3 loop is CASSLGLLEIYEQYF. The CDR3 DNA sequence: TGTGCCAGCAGCTTGGGTCTACTAGAGATTTACGAGCAGTACTTC.

This rearrangement joins TRBV9 to TRBJ2-2, with D maybe TRBD2 (5 bases). V was clipped by 0 bases and J by 4 bases, with 7 bases between them. The CDR3 spans 14 residues. The germline V gene has CDR1 SGDLS and CDR2 YYNGEE. This CDR3 reads CASSVGGFTGELFF. The CDR3 nucleotides read TGTGCCAGCAGCGTAGGCGGGTTCACCGGGGAGCTGTTTTTT.

Only one count was recorded for this clone. The V and J genes are TRBV12-5 and TRBJ1-5; D remains unclear. The CDR3 has 11 amino acids. The germline V gene has CDR1 LGHNT and CDR2 FRNRAP. Trimming removed 4 bases at V and 7 bases at J, with 5 bases between. Written as DNA, the CDR3 is TGTGCTAGTGGTTCCGGACAGCCCCAGCATTTT. Amino acid sequence: CASGSGQPQHF.

The CDR3 region is CASSHQRGADYEQYF. CDR3 DNA: TGCGCCAGCAGCCACCAGCGGGGGGCAGACTACGAGCAGTACTTC. This chain connects TRBV4-3 to TRBJ2-7, with 9 bases matching TRBD2. This CDR3 contains 15 residues. The germline V gene encodes CDR1 LGHNA and CDR2 YSLEER. The ends lost 3 bases at V and 3 bases at J; junction bases unmatched: 6.

The chain has TRBV28 and TRBJ2-7, with 7 bases identical to TRBD2. The CDR3 is 15 residues long. The J segment lost 3 bases and the V segment lost 6 bases, leaving 11 bases of the junction unmatched. Germline CDR1 is MDHEN and CDR2 is SYDVKM. The CDR3 DNA reads TGTGCCAGCAGACGCCGCGGGGGATTAATCTACGAGCAGTACTTC. It translates to CASRRRGGLIYEQYF.

The gene calls are TRBV6-1 and TRBJ1-2, with 8 bases lining up with TRBD1. Germline V gene lookup returns CDR1 MNHNS and CDR2 SASEGT. V lost 6 bases, J lost 4 bases, and 4 bases stayed unmatched. This CDR3 is 13 amino acids long. CDR3 amino acids: CASRTDRGYGYTF. CDR3 in DNA: TGTGCCAGCAGAACCGACAGGGGCTATGGCTACACCTTC.

This chain uses TRBV25-1 with TRBJ2-3; 9 nucleotides line up with TRBD2. This CDR3 has 17 residues. After removal of 1 base from V and 0 bases from J, the junction contained 5 bases not matched to a gene. From germline, CDR1 is MGHDK and CDR2 SYGVNS. CDR3 loop: CASSEFGLAGSTDTQYF. The CDR3, as DNA: TGTGCCAGCAGTGAATTTGGGCTAGCGGGAAGCACAGATACGCAGTATTTT.

The chain has TRBV6-5 and TRBJ1-6; D unclear. This CDR3 has 15 residues. V lost 6 bases to trimming and J lost 1 base, with 10 bases between them. Per germline, CDR1 MNHEY and CDR2 SVGAGI. The DNA of the CDR3 is TGTGCCAGCAGGGTCGAAGGGTCCTATAATTCACCCCTCCACTTT. This sequence encodes CASRVEGSYNSPLHF.

This clone was seen a handful of times. The V gene is TRBV5-5, the J gene TRBJ2-2; possibly TRBD2 for D (6 bases). V shed 3 bases and J shed 3 bases, with 12 bases lying between them. Looked up from germline, CDR1 is SGHKS and CDR2 is YYEKEE (reference sequence). The CDR3 contains 15 residues. The CDR3 bases are TGTGCCAGCAGCTACCGGGACTGGGACACCGGGGAGCTGTTTTTT. This codes for CASSYRDWDTGELFF. Supplemented by reference TRBV5-5 and TRBJ2-2, the full variable domain reads DAGVTQSPTHLIKTRGQQVTLRCSPISGHKSVSWYQQVLGQGPQFIFQYYEKEERGRGNFPDRFSARQFPNYSSELNVNALLLGDSALYLCASSYRDWDTGELFFGEGSRLTVL.

The rearrangement joins TRBV14 to TRBJ1-6; the D gene is possibly TRBD1 (5 bases). V shed 0 bases and J shed 14 bases, with 17 bases lying between them. CDR1 is SGHDN and CDR2 is FVKESK in the germline V gene. CDR3 length: 15 amino acids. The DNA for the CDR3 is TGTGCCAGCAGCCAAGATCAGGGCTTCCTTTCCTCCCTCCACTTT. It yields the protein CASSQDQGFLSSLHF.

The rearrangement joins TRBV27 to TRBJ1-6; TRBD1 aligns across 8 bases. The CDR3 covers 16 residues. Germline lookup yields CDR1 MNHEY and CDR2 SMNVEV (reference sequence). Germline trimming cut 5 bases from V and 7 bases from J; bases unmatched to any gene: 10. The CDR3 loop is CASSLGQGGPNSPLHF. The CDR3 DNA reads as TGTGCCAGCAGTCTCGGACAGGGCGGACCCAATTCACCCCTCCACTTT.

This sequence joins TRBV28 and TRBJ1-2; possibly TRBD1 for D (5 bases). Trimming removed 4 bases at V and 6 bases at J, with 18 bases between. CDR3 length equals 15 residues. Germline-derived CDR1 and CDR2 are MDHEN and SYDVKM. The CDR3 nucleotides are TGTGCCAGCAGTTCCCCAGGGCAGGGTGGAGATGGCTACACCTTC. Translated: CASSSPGQGGDGYTF.

The chain is built from TRBV28 and TRBJ2-5; 9 bases map to TRBD1. V gave up 6 bases and J gave up 2 bases; unmatched junction bases: 7. The germline V gene has CDR1 MDHEN and CDR2 SYDVKM. The CDR3 length is 15 residues. CDR3 sequence: CASSDAGTGQETQYF. The CDR3 DNA sequence: TGTGCCAGCAGCGATGCCGGGACAGGGCAAGAGACCCAGTACTTC.

This clone occurred once. The gene calls are TRBV19 and TRBJ2-7; D is uncertain. The germline gives CDR1 LNHDA, CDR2 SQIVND (reference sequence). Between the trimmed V and J ends, which lost 2 bases and 4 bases, there was a span of 6 bases. The CDR3 runs 12 residues. This CDR3 reads CASSISEYEQYF. CDR3 sequence (DNA): TGTGCCAGTAGTATATCCGAATACGAGCAGTACTTC.

The chain joins TRBV10-3 to TRBJ1-5; no firm D call. Deletions cut 3 bases from V and 3 bases from J, with 12 bases between. The germline gives CDR1 ENHRY, CDR2 SYGVKD. CDR3 length: 15 amino acids. The CDR3 region is CAISEPDGPNQPQHF. Written as DNA, the CDR3 is TGTGCCATCAGTGAACCAGACGGCCCCAATCAGCCCCAGCATTTT.

There are a few counts of this clone. The V gene is TRBV4-3, the J gene TRBJ1-1; D ambiguous. Trimming shortened V by 2 bases and J by 0 bases, and 4 bases separated the two germline ends. This CDR3 has 13 residues. Looked up from germline, CDR1 is LGHNA and CDR2 is YSLEER. The CDR3 coding sequence is TGCGCCAGCAGCCAACTCTTGAACACTGAAGCTTTCTTT. As protein: CASSQLLNTEAFF.

The chain couples TRBV7-6 to TRBJ1-2, with D uncertain. The CDR3 is 15 amino acids. CDR1 and CDR2 from the germline V gene are SGHVS and FNYEAQ. The ends were cut back, 1 base at V and 0 bases at J, with 9 bases in the middle. CDR3 DNA sequence: TGTGCCAGCAGCTTAGGTCCAGCCACTAACTATGGCTACACCTTC. It codes for CASSLGPATNYGYTF.

V usage is TRBV28 and J usage is TRBJ2-3; 8 bases agree with TRBD2. J was trimmed by 3 bases and V by 5 bases; bases with no gene match: 13. CDR3 length: 17 amino acids. Germline-derived CDR1 and CDR2 are MDHEN and SYDVKM. The CDR3 region has the DNA TGTGCCAGCAGTCACTTCCCACTAGCGGCGCCAACAGATACGCAGTATTTT. Its translation is CASSHFPLAAPTDTQYF.

The V gene is TRBV6-1, the J gene TRBJ2-1, with 12 nucleotides matching TRBD2. CDR3 length: 13 residues. The germline V gene encodes CDR1 MNHNS and CDR2 SASEGT. Trimming took 10 bases from V and 8 from J; bases not matched to a gene: 6. The CDR3 nucleotides are TGTGCCACCGAGACTAGCGGGGGTTATGAGCAGTTCTTC. Protein product: CATETSGGYEQFF.

J is TRBJ2-7 and V is TRBV27; possible D gene TRBD1, 6 bases. CDR1 MNHEY and CDR2 SMNVEV come from the germline V gene (reference sequence). The V end lost 5 bases, the J end lost 1 base, and 15 bases lay between the germline ends. This CDR3 spans 15 amino acids. CDR3: CASSRRGGASYEQYF. CDR3 in DNA: TGTGCCAGCAGTCGGCGTGGGGGCGCGTCCTACGAGCAGTACTTC.

The chain uses TRBV7-2 and TRBJ2-2; D is unresolved. The V gene's germline CDR1 is SGHTA and CDR2 FQGNSA. CDR3 length: 12 residues. V was shortened by 5 bases and J by 8 bases, with 9 bases between the two germline ends. The chain's CDR3 is CASSPGVGELFF. In DNA form, the CDR3 reads TGTGCCAGCAGCCCCGGAGTAGGGGAGCTGTTTTTT.

The J gene is TRBJ2-7, the V gene TRBV11-2, with D possibly called TRBD1 or TRBD2 (5 bases each). V shed 3 bases and J shed 4 bases, with 16 bases lying between them. This CDR3 has 15 amino acids. The V gene's germline CDR1 is SGHAT and CDR2 FQNNGV. The CDR3 loop reads CASSLAGEGRYEQYF. CDR3 sequence (DNA): TGTGCCAGCAGCTTGGCAGGAGAGGGGCGATACGAGCAGTACTTC.

The chain joins TRBV6-6 to TRBJ1-1; D uncertain. The germline V gene encodes CDR1 MNHNY and CDR2 SVGAGI (reference sequence). The CDR3 runs 14 residues. Trimming removed 2 bases from V and 11 bases from J, with 18 bases in between. The CDR3 loop is CASSYDPSTLSAFF. CDR3 bases: TGTGCCAGCAGTTACGACCCCAGTACCCTCTCGGCTTTCTTT.